The clone carrying this TCR beta chain appeared many times. Time point indicated: sample taken at primary tumor resection. Frozen PBMC, nontumor lung or tumor provided whole RNA, which was sequenced unsorted. Trimming cost V 6 bases and J 6 bases, with 12 bases left between them. Looked up from germline, CDR1 is SGHTA and CDR2 is FQGNSA. This CDR3 comprises 13 residues. Each CDR3 protein is one row after TCRdb ran MiXCR on the 5' RACE reads. This table holds 23,000 or so distinct CDR3 sequences, roughly 4.5% found once. The data are from a study of spatial heterogeneity in lung cancer. Sequenced here: PBMCs, sampled at surgery. The genes are TRBV7-2 and TRBJ1-5, with D possibly matching TRBD1 (5 bases). The sequence derives from a male donor with early-stage non-small cell lung cancer. In DNA form, the CDR3 reads TGTGCCAGCAGGGCGGGGGAGGCTCAGCCCCAGCATTTT. Encoded protein: CASRAGEAQPQHF.